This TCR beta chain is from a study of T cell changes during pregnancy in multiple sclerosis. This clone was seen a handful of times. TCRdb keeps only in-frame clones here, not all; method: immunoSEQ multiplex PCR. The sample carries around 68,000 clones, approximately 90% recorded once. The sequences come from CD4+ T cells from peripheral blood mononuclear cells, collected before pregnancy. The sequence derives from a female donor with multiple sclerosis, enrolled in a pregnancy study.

CDR3: CAISFSGGSYEQYF. CDR3 coding DNA: TGTGCCATCAGTTTCAGCGGGGGGAGCTACGAGCAGTACTTC. The chain joins TRBV10-3 to TRBJ2-7; 9 bases align to TRBD2. CDR1 ENHRY and CDR2 SYGVKD come from the germline V gene. J was trimmed by 3 bases and V by 5 bases; bases with no gene match: 5. CDR3 length: 14 residues.